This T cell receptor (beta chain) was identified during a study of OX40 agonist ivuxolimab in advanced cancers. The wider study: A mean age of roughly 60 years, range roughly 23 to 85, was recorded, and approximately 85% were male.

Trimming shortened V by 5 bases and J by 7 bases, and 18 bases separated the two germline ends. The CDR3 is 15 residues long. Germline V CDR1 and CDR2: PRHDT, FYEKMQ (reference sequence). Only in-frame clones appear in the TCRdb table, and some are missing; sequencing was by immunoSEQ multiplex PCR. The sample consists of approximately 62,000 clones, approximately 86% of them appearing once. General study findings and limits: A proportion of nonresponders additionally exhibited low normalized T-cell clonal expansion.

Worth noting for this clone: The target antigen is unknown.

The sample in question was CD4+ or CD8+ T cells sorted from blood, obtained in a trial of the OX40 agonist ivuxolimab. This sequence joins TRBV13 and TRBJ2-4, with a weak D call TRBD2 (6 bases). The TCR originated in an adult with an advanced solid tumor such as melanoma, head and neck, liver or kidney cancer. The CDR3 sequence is CASSPPQEGRNIQYF. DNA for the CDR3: TGTGCCAGCAGCCCCCCCCAGGAAGGGAGGAACATTCAGTACTTC.